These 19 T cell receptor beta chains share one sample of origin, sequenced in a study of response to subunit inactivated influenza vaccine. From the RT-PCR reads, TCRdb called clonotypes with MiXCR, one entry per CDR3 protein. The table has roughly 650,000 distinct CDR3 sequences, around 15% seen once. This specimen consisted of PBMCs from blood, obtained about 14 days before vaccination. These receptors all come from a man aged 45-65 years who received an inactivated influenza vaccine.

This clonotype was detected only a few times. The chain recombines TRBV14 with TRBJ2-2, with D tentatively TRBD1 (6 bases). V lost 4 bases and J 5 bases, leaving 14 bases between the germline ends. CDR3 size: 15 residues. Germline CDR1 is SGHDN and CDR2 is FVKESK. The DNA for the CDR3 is TGTGCCAGCAGCCTAGGTACAGGGTGGACCGGGGAGCTGTTTTTT. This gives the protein CASSLGTGWTGELFF.

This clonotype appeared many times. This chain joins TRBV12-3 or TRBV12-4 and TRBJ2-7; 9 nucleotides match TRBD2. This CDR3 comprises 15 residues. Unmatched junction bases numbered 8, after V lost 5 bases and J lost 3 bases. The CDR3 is CASSPGLAGIYEQYF. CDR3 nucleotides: TGTGCCAGCAGTCCCGGGCTAGCGGGGATCTACGAGCAGTACTTC.

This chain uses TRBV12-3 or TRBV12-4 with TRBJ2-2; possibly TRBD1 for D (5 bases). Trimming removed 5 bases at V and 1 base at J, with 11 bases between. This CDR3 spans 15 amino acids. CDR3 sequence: CASSPNRLNTGELFF. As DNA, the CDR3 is TGTGCCAGCAGTCCCAACAGGTTGAACACCGGGGAGCTGTTTTTT.

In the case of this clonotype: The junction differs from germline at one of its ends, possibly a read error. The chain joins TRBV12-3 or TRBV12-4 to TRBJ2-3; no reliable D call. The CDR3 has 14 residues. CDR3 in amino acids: CASSANPSTDTQNF. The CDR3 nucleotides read TGTGCCAGCAGCGCGAACCCCAGCACAGATACGCAGAATTTT.

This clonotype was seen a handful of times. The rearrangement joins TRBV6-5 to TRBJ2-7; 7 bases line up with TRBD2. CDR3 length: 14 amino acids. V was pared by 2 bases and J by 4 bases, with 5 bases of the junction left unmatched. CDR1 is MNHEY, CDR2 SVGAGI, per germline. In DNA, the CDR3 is TGTGCCAGCAGTTACGCCGCGGGAGCTTACGAGCAGTACTTC. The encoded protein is CASSYAAGAYEQYF.

Written as DNA, the CDR3 is TGTGCCAGCAGTCAGCTGACGGGGAACACCGGGGAGCTGTTTTTT. This gives the protein CASSQLTGNTGELFF. This chain links TRBV6-1 with TRBJ2-2; the D is unclear. The CDR3 contains 15 residues. V lost 5 bases, J lost 1 base, and 11 bases lay in between. Germline-derived CDR1 and CDR2 are MNHNS and SASEGT.

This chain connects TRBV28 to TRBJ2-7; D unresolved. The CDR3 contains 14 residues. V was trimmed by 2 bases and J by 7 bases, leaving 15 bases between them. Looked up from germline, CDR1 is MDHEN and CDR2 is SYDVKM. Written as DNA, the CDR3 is TGTGCCAGCAGTTTAATCACCACCTTAGGGGAGCAGTACTTC. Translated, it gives CASSLITTLGEQYF. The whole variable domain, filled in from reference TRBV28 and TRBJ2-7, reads DVKVTQSSRYLVKRTGEKVFLECVQDMDHENMFWYRQDPGLGLRLIYFSYDVKMKEKGDIPEGYSVSREKKERFSLILESASTNQTSMYLCASSLITTLGEQYFGPGTRLTVT.

In DNA, the CDR3 is TGTGCCAGCAGGACGGGCAGTCTGCAGGGAAACACCATATATTTT. The encoded protein is CASRTGSLQGNTIYF. The chain combines TRBV28 with TRBJ1-3; unclear D gene. Germline CDR1 reads MDHEN; CDR2 reads SYDVKM. The V gene lost 6 bases and the J gene lost 4 bases, with 16 bases spanning the gap. The CDR3 loop spans 15 amino acids.

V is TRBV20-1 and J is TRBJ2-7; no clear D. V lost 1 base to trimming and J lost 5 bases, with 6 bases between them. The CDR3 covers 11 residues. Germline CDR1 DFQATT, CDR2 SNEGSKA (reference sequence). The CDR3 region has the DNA TGCAGTGCTAGAGTCATCAACGAGCAGTACTTC. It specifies CSARVINEQYF.

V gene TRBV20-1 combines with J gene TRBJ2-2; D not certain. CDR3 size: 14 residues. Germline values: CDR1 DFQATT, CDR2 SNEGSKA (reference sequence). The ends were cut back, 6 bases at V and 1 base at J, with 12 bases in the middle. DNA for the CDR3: TGCAGTGCCATGGGCGGATTGAACACCGGGGAGCTGTTTTTT. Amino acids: CSAMGGLNTGELFF.

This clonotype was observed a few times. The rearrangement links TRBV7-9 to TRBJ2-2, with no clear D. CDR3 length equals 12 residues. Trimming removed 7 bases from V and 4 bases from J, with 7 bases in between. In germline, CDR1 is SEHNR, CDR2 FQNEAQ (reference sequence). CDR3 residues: CASTPATGELFF. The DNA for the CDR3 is TGTGCCAGCACCCCCGCCACCGGGGAGCTGTTTTTT.

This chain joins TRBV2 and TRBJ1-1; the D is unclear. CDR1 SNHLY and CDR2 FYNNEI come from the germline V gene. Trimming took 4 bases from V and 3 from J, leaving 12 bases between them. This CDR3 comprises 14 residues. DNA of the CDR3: TGTGCCAGCAGTGCCCGACGGGGATACACTGAAGCTTTCTTT. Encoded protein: CASSARRGYTEAFF.

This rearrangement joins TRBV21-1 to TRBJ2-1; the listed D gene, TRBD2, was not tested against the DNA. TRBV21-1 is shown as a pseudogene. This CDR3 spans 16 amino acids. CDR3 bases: TGTGCCAGCAGCCGCTGGAGGACTGGTATCTACAATGAGCAGTTCTTC. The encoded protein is CASSRWRTGIYNEQFF.

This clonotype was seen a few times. The CDR3 spells CASAGVFNQPQHF. The DNA for the CDR3 is TGTGCCAGTGCAGGGGTTTTCAATCAGCCCCAGCATTTT. The rearrangement links TRBV6-1 to TRBJ1-5; D may be TRBD1 (6 bases). Germline CDR1 reads MNHNS; CDR2 reads SASEGT. The CDR3 runs 13 residues. Trimming removed 9 bases from V and 3 bases from J, with 12 bases in between.

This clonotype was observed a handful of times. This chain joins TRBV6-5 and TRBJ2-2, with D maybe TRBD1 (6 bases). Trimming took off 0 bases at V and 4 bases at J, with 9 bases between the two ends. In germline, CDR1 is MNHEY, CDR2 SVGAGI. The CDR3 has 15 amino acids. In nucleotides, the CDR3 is TGTGCCAGCAGTTACTCAATACAGGGCACCGGGGAGCTGTTTTTT. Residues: CASSYSIQGTGELFF.

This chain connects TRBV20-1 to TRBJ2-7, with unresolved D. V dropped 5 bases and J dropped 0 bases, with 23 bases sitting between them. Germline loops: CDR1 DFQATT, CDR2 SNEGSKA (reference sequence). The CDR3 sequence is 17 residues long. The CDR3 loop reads CSAPRPGPSLGSYEQYF. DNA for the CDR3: TGCAGTGCTCCTCGGCCGGGTCCGTCCCTTGGCTCCTACGAGCAGTACTTC.

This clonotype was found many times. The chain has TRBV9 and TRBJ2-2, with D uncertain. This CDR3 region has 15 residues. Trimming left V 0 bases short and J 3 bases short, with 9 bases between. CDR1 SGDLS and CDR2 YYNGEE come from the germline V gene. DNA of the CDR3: TGTGCCAGCAGCGTAGTAAAGGAGTACACCGGGGAGCTGTTTTTT. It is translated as CASSVVKEYTGELFF.

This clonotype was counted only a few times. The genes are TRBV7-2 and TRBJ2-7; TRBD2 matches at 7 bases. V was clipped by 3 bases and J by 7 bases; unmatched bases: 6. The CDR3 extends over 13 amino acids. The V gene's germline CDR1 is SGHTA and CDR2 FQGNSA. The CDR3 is CASSLGLSGEQYF. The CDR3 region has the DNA TGTGCCAGCAGCTTGGGACTATCGGGGGAGCAGTACTTC.

CDR3 in DNA: TGCAGTGCTCCCGACAGGGTGAATGAAAAACTGTTTTTT. It codes for CSAPDRVNEKLFF. This chain connects TRBV20-1 to TRBJ1-4, with TRBD1 matching 7 bases. The V gene end was trimmed by 5 bases and the J gene end by 5 bases; junction bases not matched to a gene: 5. The CDR3 is 13 residues long. Germline-derived CDR1 and CDR2 are DFQATT and SNEGSKA (reference sequence).